This T cell receptor beta chain appears in the sequencing data of a study of tumor and adjacent non-tumor tissue in lung cancer. Of note for this clonotype: At one boundary the junction diverges from the germline segment, which might be a read error.

The germline V gene encodes CDR1 MNHNS and CDR2 SASEGT. The CDR3 is made up of 14 amino acids. RNA was extracted from bulk tissue without any cell sorting. Chemotherapy-naive patients with new lung cancer underwent thoracic surgery in China, August–late 2014. The library came from three nested PCR rounds adapted from ARM-PCR protocols. MiXCR, run by TCRdb on the multiplex PCR reads, gives a single entry per CDR3 protein. The sample consists of fewer than 120,000 distinct CDR3 sequences, over 70% of them appearing once. The source material was lung tumor tissue. The genes are TRBV6-1 and TRBJ1-1; no reliable D call. The origin of this receptor is a man aged 65-85 years with non-small cell lung cancer. The CDR3 DNA is TGTGTCAGCACCGAATGTAGGCGGCACACTGAAGCTTTCTTT. Translating gives CVSTECRRHTEAFF.